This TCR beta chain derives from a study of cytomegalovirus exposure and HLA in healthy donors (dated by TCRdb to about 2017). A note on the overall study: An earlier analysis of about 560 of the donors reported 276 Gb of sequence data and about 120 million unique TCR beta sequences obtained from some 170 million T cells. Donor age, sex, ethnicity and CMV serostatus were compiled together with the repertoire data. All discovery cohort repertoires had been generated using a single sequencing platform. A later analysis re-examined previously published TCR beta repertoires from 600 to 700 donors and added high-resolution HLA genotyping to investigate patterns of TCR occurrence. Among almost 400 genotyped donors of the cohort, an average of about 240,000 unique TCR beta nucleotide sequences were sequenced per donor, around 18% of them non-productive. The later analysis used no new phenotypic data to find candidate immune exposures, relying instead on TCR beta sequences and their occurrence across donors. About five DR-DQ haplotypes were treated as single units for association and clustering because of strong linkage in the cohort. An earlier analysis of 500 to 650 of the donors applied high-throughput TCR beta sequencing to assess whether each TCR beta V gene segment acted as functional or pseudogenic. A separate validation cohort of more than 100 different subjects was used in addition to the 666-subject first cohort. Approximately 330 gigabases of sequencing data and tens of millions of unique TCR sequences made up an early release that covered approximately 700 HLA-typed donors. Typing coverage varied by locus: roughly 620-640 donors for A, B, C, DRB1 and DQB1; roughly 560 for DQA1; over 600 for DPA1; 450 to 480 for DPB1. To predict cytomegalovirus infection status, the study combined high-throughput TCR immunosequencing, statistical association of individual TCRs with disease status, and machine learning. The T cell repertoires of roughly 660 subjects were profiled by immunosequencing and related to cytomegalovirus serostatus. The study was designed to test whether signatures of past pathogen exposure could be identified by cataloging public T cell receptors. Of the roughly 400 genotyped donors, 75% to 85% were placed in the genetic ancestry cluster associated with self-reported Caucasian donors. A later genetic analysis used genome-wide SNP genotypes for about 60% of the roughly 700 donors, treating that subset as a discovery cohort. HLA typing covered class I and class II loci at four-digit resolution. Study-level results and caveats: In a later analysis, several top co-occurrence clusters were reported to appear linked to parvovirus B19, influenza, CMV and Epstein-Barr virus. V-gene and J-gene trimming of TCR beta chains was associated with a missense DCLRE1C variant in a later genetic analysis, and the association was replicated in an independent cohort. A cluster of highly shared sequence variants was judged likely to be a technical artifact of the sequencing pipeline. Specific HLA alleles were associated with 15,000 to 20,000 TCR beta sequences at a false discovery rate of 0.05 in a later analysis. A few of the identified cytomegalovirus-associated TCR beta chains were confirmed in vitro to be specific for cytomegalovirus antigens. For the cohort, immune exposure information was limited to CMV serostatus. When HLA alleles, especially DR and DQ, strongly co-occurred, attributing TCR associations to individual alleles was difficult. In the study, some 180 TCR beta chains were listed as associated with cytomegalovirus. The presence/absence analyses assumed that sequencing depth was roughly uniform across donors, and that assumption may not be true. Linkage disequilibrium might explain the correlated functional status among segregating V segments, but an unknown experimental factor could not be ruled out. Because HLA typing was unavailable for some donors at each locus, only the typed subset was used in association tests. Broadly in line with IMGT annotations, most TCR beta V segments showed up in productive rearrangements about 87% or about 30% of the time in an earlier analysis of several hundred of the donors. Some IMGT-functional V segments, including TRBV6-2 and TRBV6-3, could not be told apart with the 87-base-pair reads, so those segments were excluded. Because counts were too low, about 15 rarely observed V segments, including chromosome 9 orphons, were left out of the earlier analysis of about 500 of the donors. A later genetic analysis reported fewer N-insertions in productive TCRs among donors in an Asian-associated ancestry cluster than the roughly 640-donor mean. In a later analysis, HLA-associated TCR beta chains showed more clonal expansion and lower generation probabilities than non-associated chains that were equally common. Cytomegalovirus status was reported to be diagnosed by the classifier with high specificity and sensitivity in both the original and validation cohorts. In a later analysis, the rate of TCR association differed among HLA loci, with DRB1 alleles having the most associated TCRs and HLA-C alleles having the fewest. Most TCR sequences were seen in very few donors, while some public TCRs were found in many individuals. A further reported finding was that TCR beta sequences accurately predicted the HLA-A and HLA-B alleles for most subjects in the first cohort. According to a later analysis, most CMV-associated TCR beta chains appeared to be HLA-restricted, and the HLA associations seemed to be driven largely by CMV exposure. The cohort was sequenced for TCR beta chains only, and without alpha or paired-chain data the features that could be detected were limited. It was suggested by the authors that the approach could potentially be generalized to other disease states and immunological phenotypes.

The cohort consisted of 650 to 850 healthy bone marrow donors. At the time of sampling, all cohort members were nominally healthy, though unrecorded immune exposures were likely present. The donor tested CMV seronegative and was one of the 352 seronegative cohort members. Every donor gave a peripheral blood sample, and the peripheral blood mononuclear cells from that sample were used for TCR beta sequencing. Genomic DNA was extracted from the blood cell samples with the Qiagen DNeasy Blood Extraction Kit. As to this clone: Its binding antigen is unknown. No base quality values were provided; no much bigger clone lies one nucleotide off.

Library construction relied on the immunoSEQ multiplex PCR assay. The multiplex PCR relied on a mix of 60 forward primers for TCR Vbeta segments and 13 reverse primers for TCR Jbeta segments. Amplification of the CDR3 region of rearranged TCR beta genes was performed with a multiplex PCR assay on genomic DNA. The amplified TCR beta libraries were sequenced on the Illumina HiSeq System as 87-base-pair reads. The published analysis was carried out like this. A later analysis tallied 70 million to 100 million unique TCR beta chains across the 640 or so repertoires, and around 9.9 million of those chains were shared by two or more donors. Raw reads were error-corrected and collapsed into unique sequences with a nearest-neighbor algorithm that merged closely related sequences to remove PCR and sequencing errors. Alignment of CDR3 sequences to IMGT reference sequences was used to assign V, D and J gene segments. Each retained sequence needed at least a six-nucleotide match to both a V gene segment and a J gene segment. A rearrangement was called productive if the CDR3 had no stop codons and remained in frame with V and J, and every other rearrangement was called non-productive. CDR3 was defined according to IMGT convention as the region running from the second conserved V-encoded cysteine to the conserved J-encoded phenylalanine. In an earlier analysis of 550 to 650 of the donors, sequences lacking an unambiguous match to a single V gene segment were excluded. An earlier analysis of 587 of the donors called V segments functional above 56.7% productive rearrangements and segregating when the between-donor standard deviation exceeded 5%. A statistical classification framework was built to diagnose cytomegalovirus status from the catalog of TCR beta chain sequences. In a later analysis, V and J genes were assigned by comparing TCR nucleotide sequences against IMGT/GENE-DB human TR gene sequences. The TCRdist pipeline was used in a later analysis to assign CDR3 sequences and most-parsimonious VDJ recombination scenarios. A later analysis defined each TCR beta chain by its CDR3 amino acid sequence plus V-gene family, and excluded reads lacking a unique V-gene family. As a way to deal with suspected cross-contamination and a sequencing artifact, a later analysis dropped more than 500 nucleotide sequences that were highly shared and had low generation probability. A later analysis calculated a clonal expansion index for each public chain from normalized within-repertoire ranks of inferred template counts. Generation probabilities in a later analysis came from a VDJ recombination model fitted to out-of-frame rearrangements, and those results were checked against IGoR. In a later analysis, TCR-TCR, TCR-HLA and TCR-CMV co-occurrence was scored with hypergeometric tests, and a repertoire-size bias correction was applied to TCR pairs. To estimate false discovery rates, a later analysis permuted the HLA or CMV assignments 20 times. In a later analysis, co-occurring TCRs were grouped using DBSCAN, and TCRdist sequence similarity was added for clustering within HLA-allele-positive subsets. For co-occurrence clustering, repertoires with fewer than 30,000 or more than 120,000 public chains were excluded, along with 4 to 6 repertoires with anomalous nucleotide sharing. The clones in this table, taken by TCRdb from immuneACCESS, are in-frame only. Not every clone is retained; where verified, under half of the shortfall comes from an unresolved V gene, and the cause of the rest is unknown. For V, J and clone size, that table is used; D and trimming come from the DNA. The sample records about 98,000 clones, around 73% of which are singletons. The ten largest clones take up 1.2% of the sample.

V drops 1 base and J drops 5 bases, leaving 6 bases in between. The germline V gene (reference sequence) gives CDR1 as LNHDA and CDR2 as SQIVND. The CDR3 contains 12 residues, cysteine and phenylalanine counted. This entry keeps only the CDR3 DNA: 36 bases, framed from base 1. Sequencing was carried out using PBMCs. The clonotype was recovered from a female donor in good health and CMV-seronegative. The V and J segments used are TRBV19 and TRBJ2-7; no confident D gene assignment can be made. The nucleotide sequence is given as TGTGCCAGTAGTATAGCCGCGGACGAGCAGTACTTC. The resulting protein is CASSIAADEQYF.